This entry is about one TCR beta chain. Its target is not known. This CDR3 has 13 amino acids. The germline V and J ends were trimmed by 0 bases and 15 bases, with 18 bases remaining between them. Germline V gene lookup returns CDR1 GTSNPN and CDR2 SVGIG (reference sequence). MiXCR was run by TCRdb on the reads, yielding one entry per CDR3 protein. The table has around 300,000 distinct CDR3 sequences, approximately 25% seen once. This sample is part of a study of T cell repertoires in cytomegalovirus infection. For the study at large: CMV epitopes used comprised recently identified HLA-C-restricted ones and well-studied HLA-B-restricted ones. Indications came from public TCR beta signatures; they pointed to CMV infection and to a matching HLA type. General study points: CMV-specific HLA-C-restricted TCR beta clonotypes dominated the ex vivo response.

The sequencing used cultured PBMCs, collected from culture after CMV antigen stimulation. The V and J genes are TRBV30 and TRBJ2-1; either TRBD1 or TRBD2 may fit D (5 bases each). The clonotype was recovered from a human donor in good health (CMV status not recorded). Some clones in this sample may be carry-over from other donors' samples. The CDR3 sequence is CAWSVQSGALPFF. Here the CDR3 DNA reads TGTGCCTGGAGTGTACAGTCCGGGGCGCTGCCGTTCTTC.